The 8 T cell receptor beta chains listed next were all sequenced from one sample in a study of response to subunit inactivated influenza vaccine. MiXCR, run by TCRdb on the RT-PCR reads, gives a single entry per CDR3 protein. The sample lists fewer than 550,000 distinct CDR3 sequences; 25% were seen once. The sequenced sample was CD4+ T cells sorted from PBMCs, obtained more than 4 days after vaccination. The receptor source for this set is a man aged 45-65 years who received an inactivated influenza vaccine.

This clonotype was observed a handful of times. V usage is TRBV12-3 or TRBV12-4 and J usage is TRBJ2-4; TRBD1 agrees at 10 bases. The CDR3 is made up of 14 amino acids. After removal of 4 bases from V and 6 bases from J, the junction contained 3 bases not matched to a gene. The CDR3 DNA reads TGTGCCAGCAGTTCTCGGGACAGGGGAAACATTCAGTACTTC. This gives the protein CASSSRDRGNIQYF.

CDR3 bases: TGCGCCAGCAGCAGCGGGACAGGGTCCACTGAAGCTTTCTTT. Protein: CASSSGTGSTEAFF. V usage is TRBV5-1 and J usage is TRBJ1-1, with TRBD1 matching over 9 bases. The CDR3 totals 14 residues. J was trimmed by 4 bases and V by 4 bases; bases with no gene match: 5. Germline V gene data show CDR1 as SGHRS and CDR2 as YFSETQ.

This clonotype appeared a few times. The gene calls are TRBV6-2 or TRBV6-3 and TRBJ2-7, with a possible D match to TRBD1 (6 bases). This CDR3 region has 16 residues. Germline V gives CDR1 MNHEY, CDR2 SVGEGT. V lost 10 bases and J lost 1, with 23 bases in between. CDR3 in DNA: TGTGCCACCCAACCCAGGGGACAAAAAGCTTCCTACGAGCAGTACTTC. Translated: CATQPRGQKASYEQYF.

The rearrangement links TRBV7-6 to TRBJ2-3, with TRBD1 matching over 8 bases. Per germline, CDR1 SGHVS and CDR2 FNYEAQ. J lost 1 base, V lost 5 bases, and 5 bases had no gene match. The CDR3 length is 15 residues. CDR3 amino acids: CASSMQGARTDTQYF. The CDR3 DNA follows: TGTGCCAGCAGCATGCAGGGGGCACGCACAGATACGCAGTATTTT.

The chain is built from TRBV20-1 and TRBJ2-7, with D unresolved. CDR1 and CDR2 from the germline V gene are DFQATT and SNEGSKA (reference sequence). The ends were cut back, 6 bases at V and 0 bases at J, with 12 bases in the middle. The CDR3 totals 13 residues. CDR3 in amino acids: CSARRPSSYEQYF. The CDR3 region has the DNA TGCAGTGCCCGCCGGCCTAGCTCCTACGAGCAGTACTTC.

V usage is TRBV7-2 and J usage is TRBJ2-1; 8 bases agree with TRBD2. Germline CDR1 SGHTA, CDR2 FQGNSA. The V gene end was trimmed by 5 bases and the J gene end by 9 bases; junction bases not matched to a gene: 12. The CDR3 sequence is 15 residues long. The CDR3 region is CASSQTGSGAVEQFF. The CDR3 DNA reads TGTGCCAGCAGCCAAACAGGTAGCGGGGCGGTTGAGCAGTTCTTC.

This clonotype has only a few counts. The V and J genes are TRBV6-5 and TRBJ2-1; a weak D match, TRBD2 (6 bases). V shed 1 base and J shed 6 bases, with 13 bases lying between them. CDR1 and CDR2 (germline): MNHEY, SVGAGI. This CDR3 is 15 amino acids long. CDR3 in amino acids: CASSYWRGTTNEQFF. For the CDR3, the DNA is TGTGCCAGCAGTTACTGGCGGGGAACCACCAATGAGCAGTTCTTC.

This clonotype was seen a few times. CDR3 nucleotides: TGTGCCAGCAGCCAAGACTTGACTATCCAAGAGACCCAGTACTTC. Protein product: CASSQDLTIQETQYF. V is TRBV14 and J is TRBJ2-5; D might be TRBD2 (5 bases). The CDR3 has 15 amino acids. Trimming took 0 bases from V and 1 from J, leaving 9 bases between them. In germline, CDR1 is SGHDN, CDR2 FVKESK.